These 12 T cell receptor beta chains came from one sample sequenced in a study of blood T cell repertoires in COVID-19. The assay was immunoSEQ multiplex PCR, and TCRdb's table has in-frame clones only and misses some. The table lists roughly 70,000 clones, around nine tenths of them singletons. The sample was peripheral blood. The source is a human donor in a cohort sampled during active COVID-19.

The rearrangement uses TRBV10-3 and TRBJ2-1; 7 positions agree with TRBD2. Germline CDR1 is ENHRY and CDR2 is SYGVKD. Trimming took 11 bases from V and 2 from J; bases not matched to a gene: 6. The CDR3 totals 13 residues. In DNA form, the CDR3 reads TGTGCCGGGGGGGAGGGCGCCTACAATGAGCAGTTCTTC. Amino acids: CAGGEGAYNEQFF.

This chain links TRBV30 with TRBJ2-2; D perhaps matches TRBD1 (5 bases). With 3 bases removed from V and 6 bases from J, the gap between germline ends came to 8 bases. The CDR3 totals 12 residues. Germline V lookup: CDR1 GTSNPN, CDR2 SVGIG (reference sequence). CDR3 region: CAWRVRAGELFF. The CDR3 DNA reads TGTGCCTGGAGGGTCAGGGCCGGGGAGCTGTTTTTT.

This clone was seen a single time. This sequence joins TRBV19 and TRBJ1-6; 7 positions match TRBD1. Losses at the gene ends were 6 bases for V and 0 bases for J; bases not matched to a gene: 8. The germline V gene encodes CDR1 LNHDA and CDR2 SQIVND (reference sequence). This CDR3 comprises 17 residues. For the CDR3, the DNA is TGTGCCAGTAGCAACCGGGACAGCCTCTCCTATAATTCACCCCTCCACTTT. It yields the protein CASSNRDSLSYNSPLHF.

J is TRBJ1-1 and V is TRBV25-1; 7 nucleotides align to TRBD1. This CDR3 region has 14 residues. V was pared by 5 bases and J by 4 bases, with 7 bases of the junction left unmatched. Germline V CDR1 and CDR2: MGHDK, SYGVNS. The CDR3 DNA sequence: TGTGCCAGCAGTAGACAGGGATGGAGCACTGAAGCTTTCTTT. It is translated as CASSRQGWSTEAFF.

The genes are TRBV6-5 and TRBJ1-6; 7 nucleotides match TRBD1. V dropped 6 bases and J dropped 10; count of bases not matched to a gene: 6. The CDR3 contains 13 residues. Germline V CDR1 and CDR2: MNHEY, SVGAGI. The CDR3 here is CASSGQAQSPLHF. The CDR3 coding sequence is TGTGCCAGCAGCGGACAGGCTCAATCACCCCTCCACTTT.

The chain has TRBV28 and TRBJ2-3; 12 nucleotides line up with TRBD2. Germline V gives CDR1 MDHEN, CDR2 SYDVKM. The V and J ends lost 3 bases and 7 bases, in that order; junction bases with no gene match: 8. The CDR3 is 16 amino acids. The CDR3 sequence is CASSLRLAGGVNTQYF. The CDR3, as DNA: TGTGCCAGCAGTTTGCGGCTAGCGGGAGGGGTAAATACGCAGTATTTT.

This clone was counted a single time. This chain connects TRBV5-4 to TRBJ1-1; TRBD1 aligns across 10 bases. Unmatched junction bases numbered 8, after V lost 3 bases and J lost 6 bases. Germline V gene data show CDR1 as SGHNT and CDR2 as YYREEE (reference sequence). This CDR3 is 15 amino acids long. CDR3 nucleotide sequence: TGTGCCAGCAGCTGGACAGGGGGGTTTGCAGCTGAAGCTTTCTTT. As protein: CASSWTGGFAAEAFF.

This rearrangement joins TRBV2 to TRBJ2-7; 8 bases map to TRBD1. Germline lookup yields CDR1 SNHLY and CDR2 FYNNEI. This CDR3 is built from 15 residues. The ends lost 3 bases at V and 6 bases at J; junction bases unmatched: 10. The CDR3 region is CASSDLDRECCEQYF. The CDR3 nucleotides read TGTGCCAGCAGTGACCTGGACAGGGAATGCTGCGAGCAGTACTTC.

The chain couples TRBV29-1 to TRBJ2-1, with TRBD1 as a possible D gene (6 bases). Germline loops: CDR1 SQVTM, CDR2 ANQGSEA. The CDR3 covers 10 residues. With 6 bases removed from V and 6 bases from J, the gap between germline ends came to 6 bases. CDR3 loop: CSVRGNEQFF. The CDR3 coding sequence is TGCAGCGTCAGGGGCAATGAGCAGTTCTTC.

Points on this clone: At the DNA level, this CDR3 is encoded by other sequences in the same sample as well. CDR3 sequence: CSVDEGGTDTQYF. The CDR3, as DNA: TGCAGCGTTGATGAGGGGGGGACAGATACGCAGTATTTT. This chain joins TRBV29-1 and TRBJ2-3; D is possibly TRBD2 (7 bases). Trimming took 3 bases from V and 3 from J, leaving 10 bases between them. The CDR3 is made up of 13 amino acids. The germline V gene encodes CDR1 SQVTM and CDR2 ANQGSEA.

J is TRBJ2-7 and V is TRBV25-1, with 7 bases lining up with TRBD1. In germline, CDR1 is MGHDK, CDR2 SYGVNS. The CDR3 consists of 15 residues. V was pared by 6 bases and J by 0 bases, with 8 bases of the junction left unmatched. Here the CDR3 reads CASSSTGDSSYEQYV. Here the CDR3 DNA reads TGTGCCAGCAGCTCAACAGGGGACAGCTCCTACGAGCAGTACGTC.

This chain uses TRBV29-1 with TRBJ2-5, with a tentative D call TRBD1 (6 bases). There are 15 residues in the CDR3. Germline V gene sequence: CDR1 SQVTM, CDR2 ANQGSEA. V dropped 7 bases and J dropped 5 bases, with 23 bases sitting between them. CDR3 region: CSAGLQGIMGETQYF. The CDR3 DNA is TGCAGCGCGGGCCTCCAGGGGATCATGGGGGAGACCCAGTACTTC.